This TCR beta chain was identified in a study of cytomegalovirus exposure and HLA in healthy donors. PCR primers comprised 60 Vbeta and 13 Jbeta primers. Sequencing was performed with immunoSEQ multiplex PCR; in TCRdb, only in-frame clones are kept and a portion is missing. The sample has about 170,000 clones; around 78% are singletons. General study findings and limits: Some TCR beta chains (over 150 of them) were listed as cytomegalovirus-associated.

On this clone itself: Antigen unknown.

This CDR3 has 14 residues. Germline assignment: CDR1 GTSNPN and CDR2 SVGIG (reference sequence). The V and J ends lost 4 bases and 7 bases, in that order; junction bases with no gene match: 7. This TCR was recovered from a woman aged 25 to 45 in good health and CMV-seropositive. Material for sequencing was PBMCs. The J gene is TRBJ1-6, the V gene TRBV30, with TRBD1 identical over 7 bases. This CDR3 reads CAWTTGQSNSPLHF. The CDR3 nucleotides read TGTGCCTGGACTACGGGACAGTCCAATTCACCCCTCCACTTT. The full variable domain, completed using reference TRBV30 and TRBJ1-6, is SQTIHQWPATLVQPVGSPLSLECTVEGTSNPNLYWYRQAAGRGLQLLFYSVGIGQISSEVPQNLSASRPQDRQFILSSKKLLLSDSGFYLCAWTTGQSNSPLHFGNGTRLTVT.